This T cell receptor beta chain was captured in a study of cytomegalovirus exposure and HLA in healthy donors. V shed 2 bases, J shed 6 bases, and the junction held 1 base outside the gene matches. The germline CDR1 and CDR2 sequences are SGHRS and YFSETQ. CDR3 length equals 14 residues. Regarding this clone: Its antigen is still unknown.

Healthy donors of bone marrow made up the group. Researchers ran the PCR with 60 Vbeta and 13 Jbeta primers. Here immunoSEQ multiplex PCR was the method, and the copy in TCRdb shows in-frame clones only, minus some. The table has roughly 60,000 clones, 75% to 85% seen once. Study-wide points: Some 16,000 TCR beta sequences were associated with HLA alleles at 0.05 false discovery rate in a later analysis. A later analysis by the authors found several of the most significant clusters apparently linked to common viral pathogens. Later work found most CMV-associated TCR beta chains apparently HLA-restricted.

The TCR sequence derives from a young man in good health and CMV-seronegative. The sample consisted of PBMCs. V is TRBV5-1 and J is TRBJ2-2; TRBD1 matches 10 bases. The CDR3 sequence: CASSLGQGAGELFF. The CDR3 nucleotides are TGCGCCAGCAGCTTAGGACAGGGGGCCGGGGAGCTGTTTTTT.